A single sample is the source of the 22 T cell receptor beta chains below, sequenced in a study of cytomegalovirus exposure and HLA in healthy donors. A multiplex PCR was run with 60 Vbeta primers and 13 Jbeta primers. Profiled with immunoSEQ multiplex PCR; TCRdb holds only in-frame clones, not every one. The repertoire includes about 210,000 clones, 79% of them detected once, and around 0.4% sits in the top ten. Sequenced sample: PBMCs. These receptors were collected from a male donor in good health and CMV-seropositive.

The rearrangement joins TRBV4-3 to TRBJ2-2; TRBD2 aligns across 11 bases. V lost 3 bases, J lost 6 bases, and 9 bases stayed unmatched. Germline loops: CDR1 LGHNA, CDR2 YSLEER. The CDR3 is 17 amino acids. CDR3 residues: CASSQGTSGTSAGELFF. CDR3 nucleotides: TGCGCCAGCAGCCAGGGGACTAGCGGAACGTCGGCCGGGGAGCTGTTTTTT.

The chain employs TRBV27 and TRBJ2-7; possibly TRBD1 for D (5 bases). Germline CDR1 MNHEY, CDR2 SMNVEV (reference sequence). This CDR3 is 14 amino acids long. Trimming removed 4 bases at V and 5 bases at J, with 15 bases between. The CDR3 protein is CASSYLGGANEQYF. Written as DNA, the CDR3 is TGTGCCAGCAGTTATTTAGGTGGGGCGAACGAGCAGTACTTC.

The chain joins TRBV7-2 to TRBJ2-2; no reliable D call. The germline V and J ends were trimmed by 5 bases and 0 bases, with 16 bases remaining between them. This CDR3 comprises 17 residues. The V gene's germline CDR1 is SGHTA and CDR2 FQGNSA. Here the CDR3 DNA reads TGTGCCAGCAGCCCCCGCTTTTTATTAGCGAACACCGGGGAGCTGTTTTTT. Translated, it gives CASSPRFLLANTGELFF.

This CDR3 reads CASSLSGQNNQPQHF. The CDR3 nucleotides are TGTGCCAGCAGCTTGTCAGGACAAAATAATCAGCCCCAGCATTTT. The V gene is TRBV7-8, the J gene TRBJ1-5, with a possible D match to TRBD1 (5 bases). The CDR3 runs 15 residues. Germline CDR1 reads SGHVS; CDR2 reads FQNEAQ. V shed 3 bases and J shed 4 bases, with 13 bases lying between them.

The genes are TRBV4-3 and TRBJ2-7, with TRBD2 as a possible D gene (6 bases). This CDR3 comprises 17 residues. CDR1 LGHNA and CDR2 YSLEER come from the germline V gene. Trimming left V 4 bases short and J 0 bases short, with 19 bases between. The CDR3 is CASSREAPGLFSYEQYF. CDR3 DNA sequence: TGCGCCAGCAGCCGAGAGGCCCCGGGACTCTTCTCCTACGAGCAGTACTTC.

As to this clone: This specimen includes other DNA sequences encoding the same CDR3. The rearrangement joins TRBV5-1 to TRBJ2-3; 7 nucleotides agree with TRBD1. The CDR3 runs to 14 residues. Trimming cost V 0 bases and J 4 bases; bases outside gene matches: 2. In germline, CDR1 is SGHRS, CDR2 YFSETQ. The CDR3 loop reads CASSLGQGPDTQYF. The CDR3 bases are TGCGCCAGCAGCTTGGGACAGGGACCAGATACGCAGTATTTT.

The chain uses TRBV21-1 and TRBJ1-1; no DNA check was done on the table's D call, TRBD1. TRBV21-1 represents a pseudogene. The CDR3 totals 11 residues. CDR3 residues: CARKVRTEAFF. CDR3 in DNA: TGTGCCAGAAAAGTCAGGACTGAAGCTTTCTTT.

The rearrangement uses TRBV11-3 and TRBJ2-2; no reliable D call. Germline assignment: CDR1 SGHNT and CDR2 YENEEA. This CDR3 is 14 amino acids long. Trimming shortened V by 6 bases and J by 4 bases, and 12 bases separated the two germline ends. This CDR3 reads CASSPFRGTGELFF. As DNA, the CDR3 is TGTGCCAGCAGTCCTTTCCGAGGCACCGGGGAGCTGTTTTTT.

The V gene is TRBV5-1, the J gene TRBJ2-5; perhaps TRBD1 as D (6 bases). Trimming stripped 2 bases from V and 3 bases from J, with 14 bases between. This CDR3 has 15 amino acids. CDR1 is SGHRS and CDR2 is YFSETQ in the germline V gene. The CDR3 protein is CASSLGIQGKETQYF. DNA of the CDR3: TGCGCCAGCAGCTTAGGAATACAGGGCAAAGAGACCCAGTACTTC.

The chain links TRBV7-2 to TRBJ2-5; D gene uncertain. Per germline, CDR1 SGHTA and CDR2 FQGNSA. There are 11 residues in the CDR3. V dropped 5 bases and J dropped 7 bases, with 8 bases sitting between them. The CDR3 sequence is CASSPPGTQYF. As DNA, the CDR3 is TGTGCCAGCAGCCCCCCGGGGACCCAGTACTTC.

This chain uses TRBV6-5 with TRBJ2-1; 7 bases align to TRBD2. Trimming cost V 6 bases and J 6 bases; bases outside gene matches: 11. Germline CDR1 and CDR2: MNHEY and SVGAGI. This CDR3 has 15 amino acids. The CDR3 region is CASSPNRASGNEQFF. The CDR3, as DNA: TGTGCCAGCAGCCCCAACCGGGCTAGCGGCAATGAGCAGTTCTTC.

This rearrangement joins TRBV27 to TRBJ1-6; unclear D gene. V shed 4 bases and J shed 0 bases, with 10 bases lying between them. CDR3 size: 16 residues. Germline V gene data show CDR1 as MNHEY and CDR2 as SMNVEV (reference sequence). CDR3: CASSSIGDSYNSPLHF. The CDR3 region has the DNA TGTGCCAGCAGTTCTATCGGGGACTCCTATAATTCACCCCTCCACTTT.

The chain is built from TRBV6-1 and TRBJ1-1; 7 bases fit TRBD1. CDR3 size: 13 residues. Germline V lookup: CDR1 MNHNS, CDR2 SASEGT. V dropped 8 bases and J dropped 1; count of bases not matched to a gene: 4. This chain's CDR3 is CASRGGANTEAFF. For the CDR3, the DNA is TGTGCCAGCCGAGGGGGCGCGAACACTGAAGCTTTCTTT.

CDR3 sequence: CASLPTGGSGIYEQYF. CDR3 coding DNA: TGTGCCAGCCTTCCTACGGGGGGTAGCGGCATCTACGAGCAGTACTTC. The rearrangement joins TRBV7-2 to TRBJ2-7; 7 bases match TRBD2. Germline CDR1 and CDR2: SGHTA and FQGNSA. This CDR3 contains 16 residues. The V and J ends lost 8 bases and 3 bases, in that order; junction bases with no gene match: 16.

V gene TRBV2 combines with J gene TRBJ2-6, with D possibly TRBD1 on 6 matching bases. Germline CDR1 and CDR2: SNHLY and FYNNEI. This CDR3 has 15 amino acids. The V end lost 5 bases, the J end lost 2 bases, and 10 bases lay between the germline ends. The DNA for the CDR3 is TGTGCCAGCAGTCCGACAGGAGCTGGGGCCAACGTCCTGACTTTC. This translates into CASSPTGAGANVLTF.

V is TRBV10-3 and J is TRBJ1-2; the match to TRBD1 covers 7 bases. Losses at the gene ends were 11 bases for V and 6 bases for J; bases not matched to a gene: 9. CDR1 is ENHRY and CDR2 is SYGVKD in the germline V gene. The CDR3 extends over 12 amino acids. The CDR3 DNA reads TGTGCCTCCGGGGACAGTCAAGATGGCTACACCTTC. Amino acid sequence: CASGDSQDGYTF.

The chain links TRBV28 to TRBJ2-7; 10 positions agree with TRBD2. The V segment lost 4 bases and the J segment 1 base; nucleotides outside the gene matches: 7. The germline CDR1 and CDR2 sequences are MDHEN and SYDVKM. CDR3 length: 16 residues. The DNA for the CDR3 is TGTGCCAGCAGTTCCGAGGCTAGCGGGGGATCCTACGAGCAGTACTTC. This codes for CASSSEASGGSYEQYF.

The V gene is TRBV11-2, the J gene TRBJ2-5; D not resolved. V dropped 5 bases and J dropped 5 bases, with 12 bases sitting between them. The CDR3 consists of 13 residues. Germline lookup yields CDR1 SGHAT and CDR2 FQNNGV. The DNA for the CDR3 is TGTGCCAGCAGCCCCCCCGCCTACGAGACCCAGTACTTC. It is translated as CASSPPAYETQYF.

The J gene is TRBJ2-7, the V gene TRBV7-2, with 10 bases matching TRBD1. The CDR3 is 15 residues long. Germline loops: CDR1 SGHTA, CDR2 FQGNSA. The V gene end was trimmed by 5 bases and the J gene end by 3 bases; junction bases not matched to a gene: 7. CDR3 DNA: TGTGCCAGCAGCCCCGCCGGGACAGGGGTCTACGAGCAGTACTTC. As protein: CASSPAGTGVYEQYF.

J is TRBJ1-1 and V is TRBV7-2; no clear D gene. Germline CDR1 and CDR2: SGHTA and FQGNSA. V gave up 1 base and J gave up 1 base, with 7 bases separating them. The CDR3 loop spans 14 amino acids. CDR3 nucleotides: TGTGCCAGCAGCTTAGGGTGGGCGAACACTGAAGCTTTCTTT. Its translation: CASSLGWANTEAFF.

The V call is TRBV11-2, the J call TRBJ2-2; no definite D call. This CDR3 spans 14 amino acids. The germline V gene has CDR1 SGHAT and CDR2 FQNNGV. The germline V and J ends were trimmed by 1 base and 1 base, with 4 bases remaining between them. The DNA for the CDR3 is TGTGCCAGCAGCTTAGCACAGAACACCGGGGAGCTGTTTTTT. Translation: CASSLAQNTGELFF.

The chain employs TRBV5-4 and TRBJ1-1; TRBD1 matches at 7 bases. V shed 2 bases, J shed 0 bases, and the junction held 4 bases outside the gene matches. The CDR3 length is 15 residues. Germline assignment: CDR1 SGHNT and CDR2 YYREEE (reference sequence). The chain's CDR3 is CASSFLGQMNTEAFF. The CDR3 nucleotides read TGTGCCAGCAGCTTTCTGGGACAGATGAACACTGAAGCTTTCTTT.